The TCR beta chain under discussion was sequenced for a study of cytomegalovirus exposure and HLA in healthy donors. The CDR3 covers 14 residues. V was shortened by 0 bases and J by 3 bases, with 9 bases between the two germline ends. The germline CDR1 and CDR2 sequences are SGHDT and YYEEEE. In the PCR, 60 Vbeta and 13 Jbeta primers were used. Libraries were prepared by immunoSEQ multiplex PCR; TCRdb keeps only in-frame clonotypes and omits some of them. Among about 180,000 clones listed, less than 85% were seen once. General study findings and limits: Using the classifier, cytomegalovirus status was reportedly diagnosed with high specificity and sensitivity. With DRB1 most and HLA-C fewest, TCR association rates differed between HLA loci in a later analysis.

With regard to this clone: Its antigen is unknown.

The sample was PBMCs. The J gene is TRBJ1-2, the V gene TRBV5-6; D is undetermined. The receptor comes from a boy aged 2 to 10 in good health and CMV-seronegative. CDR3 sequence: CASSLADGDYGYTF. DNA of the CDR3: TGTGCCAGCAGCTTGGCCGACGGAGACTATGGCTACACCTTC.